This T cell receptor beta chain originates from a study of cytomegalovirus exposure and HLA in healthy donors. General study findings and limits: Among TCR beta chains of equal frequency, HLA-associated ones were more clonally expanded in a later analysis.

The primer mix had 60 Vbeta and 13 Jbeta primers. Repertoires were generated with immunoSEQ multiplex PCR, while TCRdb's copy carries only in-frame clones and drops some. The data hold roughly 200,000 clones, with around three quarters observed a single time. This CDR3 is 14 amino acids long. Germline V CDR1 and CDR2: SEHNR, FQNEAQ (reference sequence). V was trimmed by 1 base and J by 6 bases, leaving 13 bases between them. Turning to this clone: The target antigen is unknown.

This sequence joins TRBV7-9 and TRBJ2-7; a possible D gene is TRBD1 (5 bases). The sequenced sample consisted of PBMCs. This clonotype was obtained from a woman between 35 and 50 years old in good health and CMV-seronegative. The CDR3, as DNA: TGTGCCAGCAGCTTAGGATGGGGCTCAAGCGAGCAGTACTTC. It is translated as CASSLGWGSSEQYF.